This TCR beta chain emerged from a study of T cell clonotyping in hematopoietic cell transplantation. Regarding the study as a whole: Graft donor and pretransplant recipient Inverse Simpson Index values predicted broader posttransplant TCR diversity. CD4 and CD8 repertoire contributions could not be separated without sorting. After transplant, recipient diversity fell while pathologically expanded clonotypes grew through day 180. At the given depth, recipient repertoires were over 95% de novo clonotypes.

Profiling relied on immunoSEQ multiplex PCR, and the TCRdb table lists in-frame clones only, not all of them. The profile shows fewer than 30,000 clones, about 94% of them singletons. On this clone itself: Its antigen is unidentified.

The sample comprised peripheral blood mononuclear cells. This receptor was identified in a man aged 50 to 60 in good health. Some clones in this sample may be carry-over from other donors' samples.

CDR3 nucleotides: TGTGCCAGTATAGGGTCCGGGACAGGGAGCGGCGAGCAGTACTTC. As protein: CASIGSGTGSGEQYF. This sequence joins TRBV19 and TRBJ2-7; 9 bases are shared with TRBD1. CDR1 is LNHDA, CDR2 SQIVND, per germline (reference sequence). J gave up 6 bases and V 7 bases, and 13 bases lay outside the gene matches. The CDR3 is 15 residues long.